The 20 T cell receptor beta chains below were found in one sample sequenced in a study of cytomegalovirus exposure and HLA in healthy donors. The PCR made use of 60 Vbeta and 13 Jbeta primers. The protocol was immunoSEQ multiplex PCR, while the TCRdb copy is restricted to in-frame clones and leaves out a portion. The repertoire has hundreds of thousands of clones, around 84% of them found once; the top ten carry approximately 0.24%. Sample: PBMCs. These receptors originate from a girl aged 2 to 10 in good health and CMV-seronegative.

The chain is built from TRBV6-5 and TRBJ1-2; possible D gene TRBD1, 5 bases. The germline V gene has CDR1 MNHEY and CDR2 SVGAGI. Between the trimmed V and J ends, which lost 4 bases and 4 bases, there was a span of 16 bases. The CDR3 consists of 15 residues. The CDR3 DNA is TGTGCCAGCAGTTGGGGCCTGACGGACCCCTATGGCTACACCTTC. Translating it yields CASSWGLTDPYGYTF.

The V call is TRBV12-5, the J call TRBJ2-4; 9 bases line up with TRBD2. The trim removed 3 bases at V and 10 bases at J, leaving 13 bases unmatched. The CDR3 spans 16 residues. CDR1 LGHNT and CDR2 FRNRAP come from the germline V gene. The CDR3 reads CASGFAQRGAAVIQYF. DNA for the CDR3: TGTGCTAGTGGTTTTGCCCAGCGGGGGGCCGCCGTTATTCAGTACTTC.

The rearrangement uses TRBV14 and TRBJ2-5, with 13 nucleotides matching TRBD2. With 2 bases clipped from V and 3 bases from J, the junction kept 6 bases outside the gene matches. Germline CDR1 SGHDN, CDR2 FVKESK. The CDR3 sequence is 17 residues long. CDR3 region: CASSQKLAGGSEETQYF. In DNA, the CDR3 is TGTGCCAGCAGCCAAAAACTAGCGGGAGGGTCCGAAGAGACCCAGTACTTC.

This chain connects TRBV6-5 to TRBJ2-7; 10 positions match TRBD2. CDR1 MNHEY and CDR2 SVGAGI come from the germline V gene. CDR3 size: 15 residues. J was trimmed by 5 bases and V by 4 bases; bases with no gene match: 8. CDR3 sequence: CASSSPSGSFHEQYF. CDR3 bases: TGTGCCAGCAGTTCTCCTAGCGGGAGTTTCCACGAGCAGTACTTC.

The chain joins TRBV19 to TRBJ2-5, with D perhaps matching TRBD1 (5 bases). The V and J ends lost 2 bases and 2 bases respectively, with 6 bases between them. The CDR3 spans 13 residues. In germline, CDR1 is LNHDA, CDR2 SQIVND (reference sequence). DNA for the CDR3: TGTGCCAGTAGTATACAGGGACAAGAGACCCAGTACTTC. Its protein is CASSIQGQETQYF.

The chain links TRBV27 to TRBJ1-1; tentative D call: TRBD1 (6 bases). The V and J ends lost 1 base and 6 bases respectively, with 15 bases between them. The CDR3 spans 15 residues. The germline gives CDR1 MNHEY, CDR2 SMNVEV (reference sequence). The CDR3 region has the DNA TGTGCCAGCAGTTTATGGGGGGGCCGGGGGCCTGAAGCTTTCTTT. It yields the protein CASSLWGGRGPEAFF.

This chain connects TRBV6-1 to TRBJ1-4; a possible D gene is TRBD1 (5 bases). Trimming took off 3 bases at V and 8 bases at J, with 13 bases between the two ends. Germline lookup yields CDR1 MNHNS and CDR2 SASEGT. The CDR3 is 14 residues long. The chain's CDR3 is CASSDRARWEKLFF. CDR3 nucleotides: TGTGCCAGCAGTGACAGGGCCCGGTGGGAAAAACTGTTTTTT.

The CDR3 nucleotides are TGTGCCAGTAGTATTGAGGGTGAGGGTCAGCCCCAGCATTTT. Its translation: CASSIEGEGQPQHF. The chain joins TRBV19 to TRBJ1-5, with D unclear. This CDR3 has 14 amino acids. Trimming left V 3 bases short and J 6 bases short, with 12 bases between. Germline CDR1 LNHDA, CDR2 SQIVND (reference sequence).

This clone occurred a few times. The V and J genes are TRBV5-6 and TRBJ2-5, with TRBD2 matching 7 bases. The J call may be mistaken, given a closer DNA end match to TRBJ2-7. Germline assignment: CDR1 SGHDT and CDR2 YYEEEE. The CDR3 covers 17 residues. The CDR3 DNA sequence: TGTGCCAGCAGCGCCATAAAGCGGGGTTCCCCTTCCTACGAGCAGTACTTC. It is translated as CASSAIKRGSPSYEQYF.

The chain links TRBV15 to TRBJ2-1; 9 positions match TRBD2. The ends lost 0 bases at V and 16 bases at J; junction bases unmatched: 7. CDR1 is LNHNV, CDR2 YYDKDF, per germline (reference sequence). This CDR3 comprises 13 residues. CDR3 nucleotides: TGTGCCACCAGCAGAGATTTTGTTAGCGGGAGTTTCTTC. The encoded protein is CATSRDFVSGSFF.

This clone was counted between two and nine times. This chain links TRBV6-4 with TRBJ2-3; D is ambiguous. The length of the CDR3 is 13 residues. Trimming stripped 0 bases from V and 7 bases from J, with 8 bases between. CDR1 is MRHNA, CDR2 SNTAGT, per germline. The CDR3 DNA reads TGTGCCAGCAGTGACTCGAGTAGAAATACGCAGTATTTT. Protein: CASSDSSRNTQYF.

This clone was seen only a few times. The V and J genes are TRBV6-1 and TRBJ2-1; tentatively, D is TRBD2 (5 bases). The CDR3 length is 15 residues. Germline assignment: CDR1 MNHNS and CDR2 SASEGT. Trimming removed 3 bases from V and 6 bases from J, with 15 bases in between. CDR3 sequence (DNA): TGTGCCAGCAGTGAGGAGGACGGAAGCTTCAATGAGCAGTTCTTC. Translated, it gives CASSEEDGSFNEQFF.

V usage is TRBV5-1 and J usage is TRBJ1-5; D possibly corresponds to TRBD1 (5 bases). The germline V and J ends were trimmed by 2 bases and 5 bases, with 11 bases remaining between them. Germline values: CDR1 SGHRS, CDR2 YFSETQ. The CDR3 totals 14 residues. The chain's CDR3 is CASSFGGVDQPQHF. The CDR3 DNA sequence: TGCGCCAGCAGCTTCGGAGGGGTGGATCAGCCCCAGCATTTT.

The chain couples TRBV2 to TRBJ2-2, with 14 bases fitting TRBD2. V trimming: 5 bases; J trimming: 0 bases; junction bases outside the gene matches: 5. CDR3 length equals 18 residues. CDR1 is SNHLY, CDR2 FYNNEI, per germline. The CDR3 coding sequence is TGTGCCAGCAGTAAAAGGACTAGCGGGGGGACGAACACCGGGGAGCTGTTTTTT. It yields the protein CASSKRTSGGTNTGELFF. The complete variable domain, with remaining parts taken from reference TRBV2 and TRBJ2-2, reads EPEVTQTPSHQVTQMGQEVILRCVPISNHLYFYWYRQILGQKVEFLVSFYNNEISEKSEIFDDQFSVERPDGSNFTLKIRSTKLEDSAMYFCASSKRTSGGTNTGELFFGEGSRLTVL.

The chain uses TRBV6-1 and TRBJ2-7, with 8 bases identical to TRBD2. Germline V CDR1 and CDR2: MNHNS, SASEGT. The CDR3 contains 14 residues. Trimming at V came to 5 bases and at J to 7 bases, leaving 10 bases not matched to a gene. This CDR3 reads CASSPGLEVGEQYF. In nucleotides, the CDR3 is TGTGCCAGCAGTCCGGGACTAGAGGTTGGGGAGCAGTACTTC.

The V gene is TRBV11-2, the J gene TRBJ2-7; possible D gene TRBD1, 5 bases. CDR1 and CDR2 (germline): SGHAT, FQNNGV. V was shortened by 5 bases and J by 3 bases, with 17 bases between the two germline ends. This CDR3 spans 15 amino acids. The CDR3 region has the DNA TGTGCCAGCAGCCCCCAGGGTACCGGTAGCTACGAGCAGTACTTC. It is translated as CASSPQGTGSYEQYF. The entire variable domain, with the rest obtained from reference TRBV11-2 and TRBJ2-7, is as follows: EAGVAQSPRYKIIEKRQSVAFWCNPISGHATLYWYQQILGQGPKLLIQFQNNGVVDDSQLPKDRFSAERLKGVDSTLKIQPAKLEDSAVYLCASSPQGTGSYEQYFGPGTRLTVT.

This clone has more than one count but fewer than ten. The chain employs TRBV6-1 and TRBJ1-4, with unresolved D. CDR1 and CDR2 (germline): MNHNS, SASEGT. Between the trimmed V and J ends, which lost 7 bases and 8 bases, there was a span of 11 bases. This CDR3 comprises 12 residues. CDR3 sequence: CASTQPGEKLFF. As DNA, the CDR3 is TGTGCCAGCACTCAACCGGGGGAAAAACTGTTTTTT.

The CDR3 DNA is TGTGCCAGCAGTATCGGACAGGGGGCCACTGAAGCTTTCTTT. Its translation is CASSIGQGATEAFF. This chain links TRBV6-1 with TRBJ1-1, with 11 bases fitting TRBD1. The CDR3 runs 14 residues. Germline trimming cut 5 bases from V and 4 bases from J; bases unmatched to any gene: 3. CDR1 and CDR2 (germline): MNHNS, SASEGT.

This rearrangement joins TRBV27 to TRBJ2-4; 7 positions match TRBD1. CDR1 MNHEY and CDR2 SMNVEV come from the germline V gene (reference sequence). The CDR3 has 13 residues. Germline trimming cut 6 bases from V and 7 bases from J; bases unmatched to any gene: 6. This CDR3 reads CASRRGQYNIQYF. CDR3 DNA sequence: TGTGCCAGCAGGAGGGGACAGTACAACATTCAGTACTTC.

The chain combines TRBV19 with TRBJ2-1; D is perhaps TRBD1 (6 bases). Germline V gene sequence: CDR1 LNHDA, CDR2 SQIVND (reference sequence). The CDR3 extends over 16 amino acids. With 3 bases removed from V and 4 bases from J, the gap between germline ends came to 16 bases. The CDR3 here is CASSIRGGGQYNEQFF. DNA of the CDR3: TGTGCCAGTAGTATCCGAGGGGGTGGACAGTACAATGAGCAGTTCTTC.